Listed here are 28 T cell receptor beta chains from one sample, sequenced in a study of regulatory T cells in long-lasting Graves disease (dated by TCRdb to the early 2020s). What this sample's time point label stands for: newly diagnosed GD, antithyroid drugs for less than 3 months. For both TCR sequencing and RNA sequencing, RNA was extracted from PBMCs using TRIzol. Libraries were made using multiplex PCR. The listed sequencing device is Illumina HiSeq 4000. CDR3 regions were amplified by Arm-PCR with iRepertoire HTBI primers to construct TCR beta libraries. The public reads were reanalyzed by TCRdb: fastp trimming at Q25, MiXCR alignment, in-frame beta chains only. Each entry is one CDR3 protein sequence, shown with its most common DNA and genes. Counted in this sample were 450,000 to 500,000 distinct CDR3 sequences; 15% to 20% of them appeared once. 9% to 15% of the sample belongs to the ten largest clones.

The same specimen was also included in a second study, on T cells in Graves' hyperthyroidism and ophthalmopathy.

Here the sequenced sample was peripheral blood mononuclear cells (PBMCs), taken at new diagnosis, from a patient treated with antithyroid drugs. These receptors were obtained from a man in his forties or fifties with Graves disease. Donor details come from another sample of the same person, matched by shared clones.

This clonotype was observed at least ten times. The genes are TRBV28 and TRBJ2-1; no definite D call. This CDR3 comprises 11 residues. The V gene's germline CDR1 is MDHEN and CDR2 SYDVKM. The germline V and J ends were trimmed by 6 bases and 8 bases, with 8 bases remaining between them. CDR3 bases: TGTGCCAGCAGCGCTTTGTATGAGCAGTTCTTC. Its protein is CASSALYEQFF.

This clonotype was picked up many times. The chain uses TRBV20-1 and TRBJ2-7; D perhaps matches TRBD1 (5 bases). In germline, CDR1 is DFQATT, CDR2 SNEGSKA (reference sequence). The CDR3 covers 12 residues. Trimming left V 3 bases short and J 4 bases short, with 10 bases between. The CDR3 reads CSASTRAYEQYF. The CDR3 coding sequence is TGCAGTGCTAGTACCAGGGCTTACGAGCAGTACTTC.

The V gene is TRBV20-1, the J gene TRBJ2-7; D might be TRBD2 (6 bases). Trimming removed 5 bases at V and 0 bases at J, with 8 bases between. CDR3 length: 12 residues. Germline V gene data show CDR1 as DFQATT and CDR2 as SNEGSKA (reference sequence). The CDR3 reads CSAGRPSYEQYF. DNA of the CDR3: TGCAGTGCTGGGAGGCCCTCCTACGAGCAGTACTTC.

The CDR3 loop is CASSYRTGELNTEAFF. The CDR3 bases are TGTGCCAGCAGTTACCGGACGGGAGAACTGAACACTGAAGCTTTCTTT. The chain employs TRBV6-9 and TRBJ1-1; no reliable D call. The CDR3 runs 16 residues. Germline loops: CDR1 MNHGY, CDR2 SVAAGI. Trimming pared 3 bases from V and 0 bases from J, leaving 14 bases between.

The table lists this clonotype with many counts. The chain combines TRBV24-1 with TRBJ2-3; possible D gene TRBD2, 6 bases. The germline V gene encodes CDR1 KGHDR and CDR2 SFDVKD. The length of the CDR3 is 15 residues. V lost 2 bases and J 2 bases, leaving 10 bases between the germline ends. The CDR3 here is CATSDSGANTDTQYF. The CDR3 DNA follows: TGTGCCACCAGTGATTCGGGAGCGAACACAGATACGCAGTATTTT.

This clonotype was counted only a few times. A much bigger clone sits one base away, suggesting this may be a read error. This chain joins TRBV2 and TRBJ2-2; D is undetermined. The V gene lost 2 bases and the J gene lost 6 bases, with 13 bases spanning the gap. Germline V gives CDR1 SNHLY, CDR2 FYNNEI. The CDR3 sequence is 15 residues long. The CDR3 sequence is CASSEMGPGPGELFF. In DNA form, the CDR3 reads TGTGCCAGCAGTGAAATGGGTCCAGGTCCCGGGGAGCTGTTTTTT.

This clonotype came up many times. The germline gene is not matched at one end of the junction; a read error may be the cause. This chain uses TRBV20-1 with TRBJ2-2; 7 bases align to TRBD2. The CDR3 totals 13 residues. Germline CDR1 DFQATT, CDR2 SNEGSKA (reference sequence). The CDR3 spells CSTSDPNTGELFF. CDR3 coding DNA: TGCAGTACTAGCGACCCGAACACCGGGGAGCTGTTTTTT.

This clonotype appeared many times. This chain connects TRBV12-3 or TRBV12-4 to TRBJ1-5; possible D gene TRBD1, 6 bases. This CDR3 has 15 amino acids. V lost 8 bases and J lost 6, with 20 bases in between. The CDR3, as DNA: TGTGCCAGCGGGCTCGGGGCAGGGGAGGTTCAGCCCCAGCATTTT. This codes for CASGLGAGEVQPQHF.

This sequence joins TRBV7-2 and TRBJ1-2; no reliable D call. Germline-derived CDR1 and CDR2 are SGHTA and FQGNSA. CDR3 size: 16 residues. The V end lost 2 bases, the J end lost 2 bases, and 15 bases lay between the germline ends. The CDR3 reads CASSLIEEPGNYGYTF. Here the CDR3 DNA reads TGTGCCAGCAGCTTAATCGAAGAACCGGGAAACTATGGCTACACCTTC.

The chain uses TRBV19 and TRBJ2-1, with 7 positions matching TRBD2. The germline V gene has CDR1 LNHDA and CDR2 SQIVND (reference sequence). There are 17 residues in the CDR3. V lost 0 bases, J lost 7 bases, and 12 bases stayed unmatched. CDR3 DNA sequence: TGTGCCAGTAGTATAGATCGGGTGGGAGGGCCTCGGAATGAGCAGTTCTTC. Encoded protein: CASSIDRVGGPRNEQFF.

The chain carries TRBV27 and TRBJ2-1; 12 bases match TRBD2. The length of the CDR3 is 17 residues. J gave up 9 bases and V 2 bases, and 11 bases lay outside the gene matches. Germline lookup yields CDR1 MNHEY and CDR2 SMNVEV (reference sequence). Written as DNA, the CDR3 is TGTGCCAGCAGTTTAGCTAGCGGGAGGGCCCAAGGAGGTGAGCAGTTCTTC. It codes for CASSLASGRAQGGEQFF.

The rearrangement uses TRBV9 and TRBJ2-1, with D possibly being TRBD2 (6 bases). This CDR3 is built from 15 residues. V was clipped by 4 bases and J by 4 bases, with 15 bases between them. Looked up from germline, CDR1 is SGDLS and CDR2 is YYNGEE. The CDR3 spells CASSRWRAAYNEQFF. In nucleotides, the CDR3 is TGTGCCAGCAGCCGTTGGAGGGCCGCTTACAATGAGCAGTTCTTC.

This clonotype was seen ten or more times. The V gene is TRBV30, the J gene TRBJ2-1; 8 bases are a match to TRBD1. Germline V gene sequence: CDR1 GTSNPN, CDR2 SVGIG (reference sequence). The CDR3 is 16 residues long. The CDR3 DNA follows: TGTGCATCAAACGACAGGGGAGTATTCGGGAACAATGAGCAGTTCTTC. Protein: CASNDRGVFGNNEQFF.

The V and J genes are TRBV6-9 and TRBJ2-7; 11 bases align to TRBD1. The J segment lost 5 bases and the V segment lost 2 bases, leaving 5 bases of the junction unmatched. The CDR3 has 15 residues. Germline assignment: CDR1 MNHGY and CDR2 SVAAGI. Here the CDR3 reads CASSYLGTGGNEQYF. The CDR3 nucleotides read TGTGCCAGCAGTTATCTTGGGACAGGGGGTAACGAGCAGTACTTC.

This clonotype came up a few times. Sequence at one end of the junction differs from germline and may be a read error. The V and J genes are TRBV12-3 or TRBV12-4 and TRBJ2-3; maybe TRBD1 (5 bases). There are 12 residues in the CDR3. The CDR3 protein is CASSFRIGAPVF. CDR3 nucleotide sequence: TGTGCCAGCAGTTTTAGAATAGGGGCCCCTGTTTTT.

This clonotype was found many times. V is TRBV2 and J is TRBJ1-1, with D tentatively TRBD1 (6 bases). CDR3 length: 15 residues. Germline CDR1 reads SNHLY; CDR2 reads FYNNEI. Trimming removed 8 bases at V and 2 bases at J, with 18 bases between. CDR3 region: CASSLQGQANTEAFF. The CDR3 region has the DNA TGTGCCAGCTCCCTCCAGGGGCAGGCAAACACTGAAGCTTTCTTT.

Many counts were recorded for this clonotype. The junction shows a germline mismatch at one end, possibly a read error. This chain uses TRBV7-2 with TRBJ1-5; 8 nucleotides align to TRBD1. CDR1 and CDR2 (germline): SGHTA, FQGNSA. The CDR3 is 14 amino acids. The CDR3 region is CASSPGQVNEPQHF. In nucleotides, the CDR3 is TGTGCCAGCAGCCCGGGACAGGTCAATGAGCCCCAGCATTTT. The full variable domain, rest sourced from reference TRBV7-2 and TRBJ1-5, is GAGVSQSPSNKVTEKGKDVELRCDPISGHTALYWYRQSLGQGLEFLIYFQGNSAPDKSGLPSDRFSAERTGGSVSTLTIQRTQQEDSAVYLCASSPGQVNEPQHFGDGTRLSIL.

V and J are TRBV20-1 and TRBJ1-1; weak D call: TRBD1 (6 bases). CDR1 and CDR2 from the germline V gene are DFQATT and SNEGSKA (reference sequence). CDR3 length: 13 amino acids. The V and J ends lost 3 bases and 5 bases respectively, with 13 bases between them. Written as DNA, the CDR3 is TGCAGTGCTAGTGGGGGGGCTAAAACTGAAGCTTTCTTT. Translation gives CSASGGAKTEAFF.

Written as DNA, the CDR3 is TGTGCCAGTAGTATCACAGTTTTGGATGAGCAGTTCTTC. Encoded protein: CASSITVLDEQFF. The V gene is TRBV19, the J gene TRBJ2-1; no definite D call. The CDR3 covers 13 residues. The germline gives CDR1 LNHDA, CDR2 SQIVND (reference sequence). Trimming removed 3 bases from V and 8 bases from J, with 11 bases in between.

This clonotype was counted ten times or more. The chain combines TRBV6-2 or TRBV6-3 with TRBJ1-4; tentatively, D is TRBD1 (5 bases). The V end lost 6 bases, the J end lost 10 bases, and 15 bases lay between the germline ends. The CDR3 has 13 amino acids. CDR1 and CDR2 from the germline V gene are MNHEY and SVGEGT. As DNA, the CDR3 is TGTGCCAGCAGGGTACAGGACCCCGGAAAACTGTTTTTT. This codes for CASRVQDPGKLFF.

The chain joins TRBV12-3 or TRBV12-4 to TRBJ2-3; D could derive from TRBD1 or TRBD2 (6 bases each). The CDR3 spans 16 residues. The V and J ends lost 5 bases and 7 bases respectively, with 22 bases between them. The CDR3 coding sequence is TGTGCCAGCAGTCCCCCTTGGGTTGAAGGGGGGAATACGCAGTATTTT. Its protein product is CASSPPWVEGGNTQYF.

This clonotype was found many times. The chain joins TRBV2 to TRBJ2-1, with 9 bases lining up with TRBD2. Looked up from germline, CDR1 is SNHLY and CDR2 is FYNNEI. The CDR3 length is 15 residues. Trimming at V came to 3 bases and at J to 4 bases, leaving 4 bases not matched to a gene. The CDR3 region is CASSEAGGRYNEQFF. Here the CDR3 DNA reads TGTGCCAGCAGTGAGGCGGGAGGGCGGTACAATGAGCAGTTCTTC.

There are a few counts of this clonotype. A much larger clonotype is one base distant, so this may be a read error. The rearrangement uses TRBV11-2 and TRBJ2-3, with D tentatively TRBD1 (5 bases). The better agreement between TRBJ2-7 and the DNA end casts doubt on the J call. Germline V lookup: CDR1 SGHAT, CDR2 FQNNGV. CDR3 length equals 14 residues. The CDR3 here is CASNFRGRAYEQYF. Written as DNA, the CDR3 is TGTGCCAGCAACTTCCGCGGCAGGGCCTACGAGCAGTACTTC.

This clonotype has just a few counts. The chain carries TRBV2 and TRBJ1-1; D is unclear. V lost 8 bases to trimming and J lost 0 bases, with 10 bases between them. Germline V CDR1 and CDR2: SNHLY, FYNNEI. This CDR3 spans 13 amino acids. In DNA form, the CDR3 reads TGTGCCAGCGGTTCAAGGATGAACACTGAAGCTTTCTTT. Protein sequence: CASGSRMNTEAFF.

This clonotype occurred a few times. The CDR3: CASSLDWSRADTQYF. Here the CDR3 DNA reads TGCGCCAGCAGCTTGGATTGGAGTCGGGCAGATACGCAGTATTTT. The gene calls are TRBV5-1 and TRBJ2-3, with unresolved D. Trimming stripped 0 bases from V and 4 bases from J, with 12 bases between. The CDR3 runs to 15 residues. Germline V gene lookup returns CDR1 SGHRS and CDR2 YFSETQ. Variable domain in full (rest from reference TRBV5-1 and TRBJ2-3): KAGVTQTPRYLIKTRGQQVTLSCSPISGHRSVSWYQQTPGQGLQFLFEYFSETQRNKGNFPGRFSGRQFSNSRSEMNVSTLELGDSALYLCASSLDWSRADTQYFGPGTRLTVL.

This clonotype was counted ten times or more. The rearrangement joins TRBV28 to TRBJ2-3; no clear D gene. Looked up from germline, CDR1 is MDHEN and CDR2 is SYDVKM. V was pared by 3 bases and J by 0 bases, with 7 bases between. The CDR3 is made up of 14 amino acids. CDR3 protein: CASSFSSSTDTQYF. The CDR3 nucleotides are TGTGCCAGCAGTTTTTCAAGTAGCACAGATACGCAGTATTTT.

There are a few counts of this clonotype. The chain combines TRBV24-1 with TRBJ2-3; 8 nucleotides line up with TRBD2. This CDR3 has 15 residues. V was pared by 10 bases and J by 5 bases, with 13 bases of the junction left unmatched. CDR1 KGHDR and CDR2 SFDVKD come from the germline V gene. This chain's CDR3 is CATTDPRLAGDTQYF. The CDR3 nucleotides read TGTGCCACTACTGACCCCCGTCTAGCGGGAGATACGCAGTATTTT.

Ten or more counts support this clonotype. J is TRBJ2-1 and V is TRBV5-1; 9 bases agree with TRBD2. Germline V lookup: CDR1 SGHRS, CDR2 YFSETQ. The trim removed 3 bases at V and 7 bases at J, leaving 5 bases unmatched. This CDR3 is built from 14 residues. DNA of the CDR3: TGCGCCAGCAGCTCTGGAACTAGCGGGAATGAGCAGTTCTTC. Amino acid sequence: CASSSGTSGNEQFF.